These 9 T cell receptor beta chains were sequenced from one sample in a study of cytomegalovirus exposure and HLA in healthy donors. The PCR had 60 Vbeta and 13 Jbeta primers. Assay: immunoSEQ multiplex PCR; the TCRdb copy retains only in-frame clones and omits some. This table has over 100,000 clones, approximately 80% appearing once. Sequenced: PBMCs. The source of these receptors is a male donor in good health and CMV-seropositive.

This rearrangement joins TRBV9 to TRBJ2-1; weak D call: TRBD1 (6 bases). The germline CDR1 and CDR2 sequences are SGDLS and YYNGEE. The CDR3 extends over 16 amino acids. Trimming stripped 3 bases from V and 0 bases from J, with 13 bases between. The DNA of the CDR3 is TGTGCCAGCAGCGCCCCAGGGGCAAGCTCCTACAATGAGCAGTTCTTC. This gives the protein CASSAPGASSYNEQFF.

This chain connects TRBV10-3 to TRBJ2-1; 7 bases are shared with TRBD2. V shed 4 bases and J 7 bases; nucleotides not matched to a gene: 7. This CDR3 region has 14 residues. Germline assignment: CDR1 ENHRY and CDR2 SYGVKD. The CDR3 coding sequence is TGTGCCATCAGTGCTGCGGGAGTGGGTAATGAGCAGTTCTTC. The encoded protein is CAISAAGVGNEQFF.

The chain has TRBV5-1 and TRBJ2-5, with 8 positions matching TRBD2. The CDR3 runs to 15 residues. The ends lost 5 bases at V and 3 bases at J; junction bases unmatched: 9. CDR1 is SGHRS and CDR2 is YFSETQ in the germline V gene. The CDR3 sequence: CASRSGGRAEETQYF. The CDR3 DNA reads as TGCGCCAGCAGATCGGGGGGGAGGGCCGAAGAGACCCAGTACTTC.

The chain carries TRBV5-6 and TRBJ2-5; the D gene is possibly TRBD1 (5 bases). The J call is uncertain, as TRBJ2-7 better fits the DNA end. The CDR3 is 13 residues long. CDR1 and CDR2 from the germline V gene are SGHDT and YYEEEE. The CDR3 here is CASRAGNIYEQYF. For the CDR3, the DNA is TGTGCCAGCAGGGCAGGGAATATCTACGAGCAGTACTTC.

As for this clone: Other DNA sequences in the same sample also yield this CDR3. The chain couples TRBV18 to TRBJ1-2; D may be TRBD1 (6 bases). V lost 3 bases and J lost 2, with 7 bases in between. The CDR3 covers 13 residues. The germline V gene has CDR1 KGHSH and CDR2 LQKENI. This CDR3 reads CASSPDSNYGYTF. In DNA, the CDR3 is TGTGCCAGCTCACCGGACAGCAACTATGGCTACACCTTC. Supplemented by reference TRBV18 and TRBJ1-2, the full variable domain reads NAGVMQNPRHLVRRRGQEARLRCSPMKGHSHVYWYRQLPEEGLKFMVYLQKENIIDESGMPKERFSAEFPKEGPSILRIQQVVRGDSAAYFCASSPDSNYGYTFGSGTRLTVV.

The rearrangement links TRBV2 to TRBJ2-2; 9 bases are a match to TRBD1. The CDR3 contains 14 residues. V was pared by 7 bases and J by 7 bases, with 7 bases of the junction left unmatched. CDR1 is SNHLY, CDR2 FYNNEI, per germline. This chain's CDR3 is CASTGWTGDGELFF. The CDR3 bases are TGTGCCAGCACAGGGTGGACAGGGGACGGGGAGCTGTTTTTT.

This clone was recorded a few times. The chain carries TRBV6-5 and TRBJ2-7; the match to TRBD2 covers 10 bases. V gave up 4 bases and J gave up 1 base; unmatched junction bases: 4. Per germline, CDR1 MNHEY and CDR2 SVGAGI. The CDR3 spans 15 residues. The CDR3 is CASSLAGGTSYEQYF. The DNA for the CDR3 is TGTGCCAGCAGTTTAGCGGGGGGTACATCCTACGAGCAGTACTTC.

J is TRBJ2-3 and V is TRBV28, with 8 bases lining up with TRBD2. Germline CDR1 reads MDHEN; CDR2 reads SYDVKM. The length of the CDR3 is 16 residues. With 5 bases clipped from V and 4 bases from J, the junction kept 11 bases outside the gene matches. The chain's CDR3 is CASSPPGLEFPDTQYF. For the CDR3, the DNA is TGTGCCAGCAGTCCTCCGGGACTAGAGTTCCCAGATACGCAGTATTTT. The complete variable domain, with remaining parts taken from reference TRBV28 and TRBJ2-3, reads DVKVTQSSRYLVKRTGEKVFLECVQDMDHENMFWYRQDPGLGLRLIYFSYDVKMKEKGDIPEGYSVSREKKERFSLILESASTNQTSMYLCASSPPGLEFPDTQYFGPGTRLTVL.

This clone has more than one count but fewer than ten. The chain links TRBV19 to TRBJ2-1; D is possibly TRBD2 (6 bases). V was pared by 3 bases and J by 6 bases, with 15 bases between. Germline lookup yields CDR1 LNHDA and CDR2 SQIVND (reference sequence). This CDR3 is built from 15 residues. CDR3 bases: TGTGCCAGTAGTATTCCGGGACTCCCCCCCAATGAGCAGTTCTTC. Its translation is CASSIPGLPPNEQFF.